The clone carrying this T cell receptor beta chain showed up just once. The target antigen is unknown. Primers: 60 Vbeta forward and 13 Jbeta reverse. Sequencing used immunoSEQ multiplex PCR; TCRdb keeps in-frame clones, though not all of them. The sample contains about 150,000 clones, about 64% of which appear only once. The data belong to a study of cytomegalovirus exposure and HLA in healthy donors. General observations from the study: Cytomegalovirus-associated TCR beta chains were listed, numbering roughly 150. Productive rates of about 87% or about 30% were seen for most TCR beta V segments in an earlier analysis. In a later analysis, a genetic analysis reported fewer productive-TCR N-insertions in an Asian-associated ancestry cluster than the cohort average.

Germline CDR1 reads SGHRS; CDR2 reads YFSETQ. This CDR3 is 18 amino acids long. V was pared by 2 bases and J by 3 bases, with 12 bases of the junction left unmatched. The source material was PBMCs. The clonotype was recovered from a woman aged 60 to 75 in good health and CMV-seropositive. The rearrangement joins TRBV5-1 to TRBJ2-5, with 11 bases aligning to TRBD1. The CDR3 DNA follows: TGCGCCAGCAGCTTTGATCCGGTGGGGACAGGGGGGGAAGAGACCCAGTACTTC. Protein: CASSFDPVGTGGEETQYF. The complete variable domain, with remaining parts taken from reference TRBV5-1 and TRBJ2-5, reads KAGVTQTPRYLIKTRGQQVTLSCSPISGHRSVSWYQQTPGQGLQFLFEYFSETQRNKGNFPGRFSGRQFSNSRSEMNVSTLELGDSALYLCASSFDPVGTGGEETQYFGPGTRLLVL.